Listed below are T cell receptor beta chains from one sample, sequenced in a study of regulatory T cells in long-lasting Graves disease. Via MiXCR, TCRdb re-called the multiplex PCR reads, giving one row per CDR3 protein. This sample has approximately 540,000 distinct CDR3 sequences; more than 10% occur once, and the top ten carry around 10%. The data were also submitted as part of a second study, on T cells in Graves' hyperthyroidism and ophthalmopathy.

The sequencing used peripheral blood mononuclear cells (PBMCs), collected at new diagnosis, from a patient treated with antithyroid drugs. The receptor source for this set is a woman in her 30s with Graves disease. CDR3s include the opening cysteine and the closing phenylalanine or tryptophan. D genes are given only for firm matches. Clone size is shown for a subset of rows, as once, few, many or a class of expanded clone.

j_call	d_call	clone_size	v_call	cdr3_nt	cdr3_aa
TRBJ2-2	-	-	TRBV30	TGTGCCTGCAACCTGGGACTCTACACCGGGGAGCTGTTTTTT	CACNLGLYTGELFF
TRBJ2-1	TRBD2	-	TRBV15	TGTGCCACCAGCCTCCCAGCCAGCGGGAGGATAGTTGAGCAGTTCTTC	CATSLPASGRIVEQFF
TRBJ2-1	TRBD2	many	TRBV19	TGTGCCAGTAGTGGCGAGGGACTAGCGGGAGTGCATGAGCAGTTCTTC	CASSGEGLAGVHEQFF
TRBJ1-6	-	many	TRBV6-1	TGTGCCAGCAGTGAAGCGCGCAATTCACCCCTCCACTTT	CASSEARNSPLHF
TRBJ1-1	-	-	TRBV30	TGTGCCTGGAGACATCACCTGAACACTGAAGCTTTCTTT	CAWRHHLNTEAFF
TRBJ2-7	-	few	TRBV4-1	TGCGCCAGCAGCCAAGATCCGGGGGGCGCCTACGAGCAGTACTTC	CASSQDPGGAYEQYF
TRBJ1-2	-	many	TRBV20-1	TGCAGTGCTAAAACCGGGCCATTAGGGAACTATGGCTACACCTTC	CSAKTGPLGNYGYTF
TRBJ2-5	TRBD1	many	TRBV3-1	TGTGCCAGCAGCCAGCTAGGACAGGAGGAGACCCAGTACTTC	CASSQLGQEETQYF
TRBJ1-4	-	many	TRBV4-1	TGCGCCAGCAGCCAAGAGGCAAACGATAATGAAAAACTGTTTTTT	CASSQEANDNEKLFF
TRBJ1-2	-	-	TRBV13	TGTGCCAGCAGCTTGAGCTTAGCTATGAGTGGCTACACCTTC	CASSLSLAMSGYTF
TRBJ2-5	TRBD1	-	TRBV18	TGTGCCAGCTCACCACGGGGGACAGGGGGCCCAGCTAGGGACGGTGAGACCCAGTACTTC	CASSPRGTGGPARDGETQYF
TRBJ1-2	-	many	TRBV2	TGTGCCAGCAGTGAAGCGCTAGGAGTTATCCATGGCTACACCTTC	CASSEALGVIHGYTF
TRBJ2-3	-	many	TRBV11-2	TGTGCCAGCAGTGCTACAGGGTCAGATACGCAGTATTTT	CASSATGSDTQYF
TRBJ1-5	-	many	TRBV6-1	TGTGCCAGCAGTCACCCAAACACCAATCAGCCCCAGCATTTT	CASSHPNTNQPQHF
TRBJ1-4	-	-	TRBV2	TGTGCCAGCAGGGCGGACAGCACTAATGAAAAACTGTTTTTT	CASRADSTNEKLFF
TRBJ2-5	-	many	TRBV18	TGTGCCAGCTCACCACGCCAGGCCGAAGAGACCCAGTACTTC	CASSPRQAEETQYF
TRBJ2-5	-	-	TRBV7-9	TGTGCCAGCAGCTCCCATCAGGCGGAAGGGACCCAGTACTTC	CASSSHQAEGTQYF
TRBJ2-2	-	-	TRBV12-3/TRBV12-4	TGTGCCAGCCTCCGTTCTTACACCGGGGAGCTGTTTTTT	CASLRSYTGELFF
TRBJ2-3	-	few	TRBV7-9	TGTGCCAGCAGCTCCCTCCGGGCCGAAACGACCACAGATACGCAGTATTTT	CASSSLRAETTTDTQYF
TRBJ1-1	TRBD1	many	TRBV20-1	TGCAGTGCTGATGCCGGGACAGGGAACACTGAAGCTTTCTTT	CSADAGTGNTEAFF
TRBJ1-1	-	-	TRBV7-2	TGTGCCAGCAGCTTAGGTTTGGGGGGGAACACTGAAGCTTTCTTT	CASSLGLGGNTEAFF
TRBJ2-4	-	many	TRBV28	TGTGCCAGCAGTTTCTGGGGTAACATTCAGTACTTC	CASSFWGNIQYF
TRBJ2-2	TRBD2	many	TRBV6-5	TGTGCCAGCAGTTACCTCCTGCGTGGACTAGGACCCCTCGAGTACACCGGGGAGCTGTTTTTT	CASSYLLRGLGPLEYTGELFF
TRBJ2-3	TRBD2	few	TRBV7-2	TGTGCCAGCAGCTTAGCGTGGCTAGCGGGGGGGGGCACAGATACGCAGTATTTT	CASSLAWLAGGGTDTQYF
TRBJ1-1	-	many	TRBV30	TGTGCCTGGAGGGAACTCAGGACAGTGAACACTGAAGCTTTCTTT	CAWRELRTVNTEAFF
TRBJ2-5	-	-	TRBV12-3/TRBV12-4	TGTGCCAGCAGTTTAAGGGACGGGGAAGAGACCCAGTACTTC	CASSLRDGEETQYF
TRBJ2-3	TRBD2	many	TRBV12-3/TRBV12-4	TGTGCCAGCAGACTAGCGGGAGCCCCGGATACGCAGTATTTT	CASRLAGAPDTQYF
TRBJ1-1	-	many	TRBV11-2	TGTGCCAGCAGCTCCTTGGGGTTTGAAGCTTTCTTT	CASSSLGFEAFF
TRBJ2-4	TRBD1	many	TRBV5-1	TGCGCCAGCAGCTTGGAGTCAGGGGGATACATTCAGTACTTC	CASSLESGGYIQYF
TRBJ1-1	-	few	TRBV20-1	TGCAGTGCCTTTAATTACCCAGGGACTGAAGCTTTCTTT	CSAFNYPGTEAFF
TRBJ2-1	TRBD2	many	TRBV6-4	TGTGCCAGCAGTGCTAGCGGGAGGGGGTACAATGAGCAGTTCTTC	CASSASGRGYNEQFF